The 31 T cell receptor beta chains reported below all come from one sample, sequenced in a study of identical twins. One entry per CDR3 protein, called by TCRdb with MiXCR from the 5' RACE reads. The sample gives 450,000 to 650,000 distinct CDR3 sequences, around 15% of which show up once; about 0.4% is in the top ten. These data were also filed under a second study, of yellow fever vaccine responses in identical twins.

The sequencing input was CD4+ T cells sorted from blood. The origin of the receptors is a woman younger than 30 in good health.

The chain has TRBV12-3 or TRBV12-4 and TRBJ2-2; D unclear. This CDR3 region has 17 residues. V was shortened by 3 bases and J by 2 bases, with 16 bases between the two germline ends. CDR3 in DNA: TGTGCCAGCAGTTTGTTTCGGCAGGCATTAAACACCGGGGAGCTGTTTTTT. Encoded protein: CASSLFRQALNTGELFF.

This clonotype appeared many times. The chain combines TRBV12-3 or TRBV12-4 with TRBJ1-1, with 7 positions matching TRBD1. This CDR3 has 13 amino acids. With 6 bases clipped from V and 1 base from J, the junction kept 2 bases outside the gene matches. The CDR3 loop reads CASRRDRNTEAFF. Here the CDR3 DNA reads TGTGCCAGCAGACGGGACAGGAACACTGAAGCTTTCTTT.

The genes are TRBV5-1 and TRBJ2-7; D is uncertain. V dropped 6 bases and J dropped 2 bases, with 21 bases sitting between them. Per germline, CDR1 SGHRS and CDR2 YFSETQ. The CDR3 spans 16 residues. CDR3 sequence reads: CASTMSERIAAYEQYF. In DNA, the CDR3 is TGCGCCAGCACGATGTCTGAACGAATTGCGGCCTACGAGCAGTACTTC.

This clonotype was counted only a few times. The gene calls are TRBV5-1 and TRBJ2-5, with TRBD2 as a possible D gene (5 bases). With 0 bases removed from V and 1 base from J, the gap between germline ends came to 16 bases. CDR1 SGHRS and CDR2 YFSETQ come from the germline V gene. This CDR3 comprises 17 residues. The CDR3 loop is CASSLAAGWAGQETQYF. CDR3 sequence (DNA): TGCGCCAGCAGCTTGGCCGCCGGGTGGGCGGGCCAAGAGACCCAGTACTTC.

This chain links TRBV7-9 with TRBJ2-1; D is tentatively TRBD1 or TRBD2 (6 bases each). The V end was cut by 5 bases, the J end by 6 bases, with 20 bases between. The CDR3 consists of 16 residues. In germline, CDR1 is SEHNR, CDR2 FQNEAQ (reference sequence). For the CDR3, the DNA is TGTGCCAGCAGCGGTAGTGGGGGGCCGGTGAGCAATGAGCAGTTCTTC. It is translated as CASSGSGGPVSNEQFF. Full variable domain (remainder filled in from reference TRBV7-9 and TRBJ2-1): DTGVSQNPRHKITKRGQNVTFRCDPISEHNRLYWYRQTLGQGPEFLTYFQNEAQLEKSRLLSDRFSAERPKGSFSTLEIQRTEQGDSAMYLCASSGSGGPVSNEQFFGPGTRLTVL.

This clonotype was seen a few times. The rearrangement joins TRBV12-3 or TRBV12-4 to TRBJ1-1; no definite D call. The CDR3 is 13 amino acids. Trimming cost V 2 bases and J 1 base, with 5 bases left between them. The CDR3 loop is CASSLFTNTEAFF. DNA of the CDR3: TGTGCCAGCAGTTTATTCACGAACACTGAAGCTTTCTTT.

This clonotype was detected once. The rearrangement uses TRBV6-1 and TRBJ2-1; weak D call: TRBD1 (6 bases). Trimming pared 4 bases from V and 0 bases from J, leaving 19 bases between. From germline, CDR1 is MNHNS and CDR2 SASEGT. CDR3 length equals 18 residues. The CDR3 DNA follows: TGTGCCAGCAGTGGAATACCTATAACAGGGAGCTCCTACAATGAGCAGTTCTTC. This translates into CASSGIPITGSSYNEQFF.

This clonotype was observed a few times. The genes are TRBV24-1 and TRBJ2-1; TRBD1 is a possible D gene (6 bases). The CDR3 loop spans 13 amino acids. Germline-derived CDR1 and CDR2 are KGHDR and SFDVKD. The germline V and J ends were trimmed by 3 bases and 12 bases, with 14 bases remaining between them. The CDR3, as DNA: TGTGCCACCAGTGATCCACCGGGACACTGGCAGTTCTTC. It codes for CATSDPPGHWQFF.

This clonotype has a handful of counts. This chain connects TRBV25-1 to TRBJ2-3; 8 bases align to TRBD2. Per the germline V gene, CDR1 is MGHDK and CDR2 is SYGVNS. The CDR3 consists of 16 residues. The V segment lost 3 bases and the J segment 5 bases; nucleotides outside the gene matches: 10. CDR3 residues: CASSDLAGGGGDTQYF. CDR3 sequence (DNA): TGTGCCAGCAGTGATTTGGCGGGGGGCGGGGGAGATACGCAGTATTTT.

This clonotype has only a few counts. This chain connects TRBV12-3 or TRBV12-4 to TRBJ2-7; 8 nucleotides align to TRBD2. V trimming: 5 bases; J trimming: 7 bases; junction bases outside the gene matches: 10. This CDR3 is built from 14 residues. This CDR3 reads CASSISGTRGEQYF. For the CDR3, the DNA is TGTGCCAGCAGTATTAGCGGGACACGGGGGGAGCAGTACTTC.

Many counts were recorded for this clonotype. The chain links TRBV11-1 to TRBJ2-7, with a possible D match to TRBD2 (7 bases). Looked up from germline, CDR1 is SGHAT and CDR2 is FQDESV (reference sequence). The CDR3 contains 18 residues. The ends were cut back, 5 bases at V and 0 bases at J, with 23 bases in the middle. CDR3 nucleotides: TGTGCCAGCAGCCTTGGGGATCTGAGGGGGGGATCCTCCTACGAGCAGTACTTC. Translated: CASSLGDLRGGSSYEQYF. The full variable domain, completed using reference TRBV11-1 and TRBJ2-7, is EAEVAQSPRYKITEKSQAVAFWCDPISGHATLYWYRQILGQGPELLVQFQDESVVDDSQLPKDRFSAERLKGVDSTLKIQPAELGDSAMYLCASSLGDLRGGSSYEQYFGPGTRLTVT.

V gene TRBV5-1 combines with J gene TRBJ2-2; tentatively, D is TRBD1 (5 bases). The CDR3 length is 17 residues. Trimming left V 4 bases short and J 0 bases short, with 16 bases between. Germline V lookup: CDR1 SGHRS, CDR2 YFSETQ. The CDR3 spells CASSPRWTPANTGELFF. CDR3 nucleotide sequence: TGCGCCAGCAGCCCCAGATGGACACCCGCGAACACCGGGGAGCTGTTTTTT.

This clonotype turned up a few times. This chain uses TRBV11-1 with TRBJ2-1; D is possibly TRBD2 (5 bases). Germline V gives CDR1 SGHAT, CDR2 FQDESV (reference sequence). V lost 1 base and J lost 0, with 16 bases in between. The CDR3 runs 18 residues. The chain's CDR3 is CASSLVGNSGVSYNEQFF. CDR3 nucleotides: TGTGCCAGCAGCTTAGTAGGAAACAGCGGAGTCTCCTACAATGAGCAGTTCTTC.

CDR3 sequence reads: CASSLVGTVNTGELFF. CDR3 sequence (DNA): TGTGCCAGCAGCTTAGTCGGGACAGTGAACACCGGGGAGCTGTTTTTT. V and J are TRBV7-9 and TRBJ2-2; 7 bases align to TRBD1. This CDR3 has 16 amino acids. Per germline, CDR1 SEHNR and CDR2 FQNEAQ (reference sequence). V trimming: 1 base; J trimming: 1 base; junction bases outside the gene matches: 3.

The genes are TRBV20-1 and TRBJ2-1, with D perhaps matching TRBD1 or TRBD2 (6 bases each). The CDR3 is made up of 16 amino acids. Trimming took off 0 bases at V and 4 bases at J, with 16 bases between the two ends. CDR1 is DFQATT and CDR2 is SNEGSKA in the germline V gene (reference sequence). CDR3 coding DNA: TGCAGTGCTAGAGACCTGGGGGGCGGGAAGTACAATGAGCAGTTCTTC. Translating gives CSARDLGGGKYNEQFF.

This clonotype has only a few counts. The rearrangement links TRBV5-1 to TRBJ2-3, with 10 bases lining up with TRBD2. CDR3 length: 17 amino acids. Germline CDR1 and CDR2: SGHRS and YFSETQ. V shed 5 bases and J 1 base; nucleotides not matched to a gene: 10. CDR3 sequence (DNA): TGCGCCAGCAGGCCTATAGGACTAGCGGCCGGCACAGATACGCAGTATTTT. It encodes CASRPIGLAAGTDTQYF.

The chain couples TRBV3-1 to TRBJ2-1; 8 positions agree with TRBD2. CDR1 is LGHDT and CDR2 is YNNKEL in the germline V gene (reference sequence). This CDR3 region has 15 residues. The J segment lost 8 bases and the V segment lost 7 bases, leaving 13 bases of the junction unmatched. The DNA for the CDR3 is TGTGCCAGCACCCTAGGCGGGGGGTCTAGGGATGAGCAGTTCTTC. Protein: CASTLGGGSRDEQFF.

This clonotype has only a few counts. The chain links TRBV4-1 to TRBJ2-1, with D perhaps matching TRBD1 or TRBD2 (5 bases each). Germline CDR1 MGHRA, CDR2 YSYEKL. Trimming took off 0 bases at V and 10 bases at J, with 16 bases between the two ends. The CDR3 spans 15 residues. The CDR3, as DNA: TGCGCCAGCAGCCAAGATATTTTGGGGGAGTGGGAGCAGTTCTTC. This codes for CASSQDILGEWEQFF.

The gene calls are TRBV6-5 and TRBJ2-2; D is possibly TRBD2 (5 bases). V lost 1 base and J lost 1, with 7 bases in between. The germline V gene encodes CDR1 MNHEY and CDR2 SVGAGI. This CDR3 is built from 15 residues. CDR3 protein: CASSYLEGNTGELFF. The CDR3 nucleotides read TGTGCCAGCAGTTACTTAGAGGGGAACACCGGGGAGCTGTTTTTT.

The rearrangement links TRBV11-3 to TRBJ2-1; D possibly corresponds to TRBD1 (5 bases). Germline CDR1 SGHNT, CDR2 YENEEA. Trimming removed 1 base at V and 10 bases at J, with 17 bases between. The CDR3 sequence is 15 residues long. In nucleotides, the CDR3 is TGTGCCAGCAGCTTAGGTCTGCAGGGATCAAACGAGCAGTTCTTC. Translating it yields CASSLGLQGSNEQFF.

This clonotype was found a few times. V gene TRBV6-1 combines with J gene TRBJ2-1; TRBD2 matches at 10 bases. The junction had 4 bases not matched to a gene; V was cut back by 6 bases and J by 8 bases. Germline V gene data show CDR1 as MNHNS and CDR2 as SASEGT. The CDR3 sequence is 13 residues long. CDR3 protein: CASSAGLAYEQFF. The DNA for the CDR3 is TGTGCCAGCAGCGCGGGACTAGCGTATGAGCAGTTCTTC.

The chain combines TRBV27 with TRBJ1-1; a possible D gene is TRBD1 (5 bases). The germline gives CDR1 MNHEY, CDR2 SMNVEV (reference sequence). V was shortened by 6 bases and J by 4 bases, with 12 bases between the two germline ends. There are 13 residues in the CDR3. This CDR3 reads CASRPPGRTEAFF. DNA for the CDR3: TGTGCCAGCAGGCCCCCAGGGCGCACTGAAGCTTTCTTT.

This sequence joins TRBV9 and TRBJ2-3; D is perhaps TRBD1 (6 bases). CDR3 length: 17 amino acids. Trimming pared 0 bases from V and 0 bases from J, leaving 14 bases between. The germline gives CDR1 SGDLS, CDR2 YYNGEE. CDR3 DNA sequence: TGTGCCAGCAGCGTAGTCGGGGCAGGGACAAGCACAGATACGCAGTATTTT. Its protein product is CASSVVGAGTSTDTQYF.

This clonotype has just a few counts. This chain uses TRBV19 with TRBJ2-5; a possible D gene is TRBD2 (6 bases). Germline-derived CDR1 and CDR2 are LNHDA and SQIVND (reference sequence). The CDR3 sequence is 15 residues long. V dropped 7 bases and J dropped 5 bases, with 20 bases sitting between them. The CDR3 is CASNSRGAGLETQYF. The CDR3 DNA follows: TGTGCCAGTAACTCAAGGGGAGCGGGCTTGGAGACCCAGTACTTC. Full variable domain (outside the CDR3, taken from reference TRBV19 and TRBJ2-5): DGGITQSPKYLFRKEGQNVTLSCEQNLNHDAMYWYRQDPGQGLRLIYYSQIVNDFQKGDIAEGYSVSREKKESFPLTVTSAQKNPTAFYLCASNSRGAGLETQYFGPGTRLLVL.

This chain links TRBV6-1 with TRBJ2-7; 8 positions agree with TRBD1. The length of the CDR3 is 15 residues. Per the germline V gene, CDR1 is MNHNS and CDR2 is SASEGT. V was pared by 4 bases and J by 3 bases, with 8 bases of the junction left unmatched. The CDR3 region has the DNA TGTGCCAGCAGTGGACGGACAGGGTTGAACTACGAGCAGTACTTC. This translates into CASSGRTGLNYEQYF.

The rearrangement joins TRBV3-1 to TRBJ2-5, with D perhaps TRBD1 or TRBD2 (5 bases each). The CDR3 is 15 residues long. V was pared by 4 bases and J by 2 bases, with 14 bases between. The germline gives CDR1 LGHDT, CDR2 YNNKEL (reference sequence). The CDR3 DNA reads as TGTGCCAGCAGCCTTCGGGGACGGCTACAAGAGACCCAGTACTTC. It codes for CASSLRGRLQETQYF.

This clonotype was seen a handful of times. The genes are TRBV11-2 and TRBJ2-2; TRBD1 matches at 11 bases. The junction had 7 bases not matched to a gene; V was cut back by 6 bases and J by 4 bases. From germline, CDR1 is SGHAT and CDR2 FQNNGV. The length of the CDR3 is 16 residues. The CDR3 protein is CASRQGQGASTGELFF. The CDR3 nucleotides are TGTGCCAGCAGACAAGGACAGGGGGCGAGCACCGGGGAGCTGTTTTTT.

This clonotype was seen a few times. J is TRBJ2-7 and V is TRBV5-1; 7 positions match TRBD1. Germline CDR1 and CDR2: SGHRS and YFSETQ. CDR3 size: 15 residues. V gave up 0 bases and J gave up 3 bases; unmatched junction bases: 6. CDR3 loop: CASSLGTGDYYEQYF. The DNA of the CDR3 is TGCGCCAGCAGCTTGGGGACAGGAGATTACTACGAGCAGTACTTC.

This clonotype was counted between two and nine times. The V call is TRBV20-1, the J call TRBJ1-5, with 7 bases aligning to TRBD1. CDR1 and CDR2 from the germline V gene are DFQATT and SNEGSKA (reference sequence). The CDR3 totals 15 residues. V lost 4 bases, J lost 2 bases, and 8 bases stayed unmatched. The CDR3 region has the DNA TGCAGTGCTACCTACAAGGGGGCAGGCAATCAGCCCCAGCATTTT. Its protein is CSATYKGAGNQPQHF.

This clonotype has only a few counts. The chain is built from TRBV19 and TRBJ2-1; 10 nucleotides agree with TRBD1. Per the germline V gene, CDR1 is LNHDA and CDR2 is SQIVND (reference sequence). V lost 5 bases, J lost 4 bases, and 8 bases stayed unmatched. The CDR3 loop spans 16 amino acids. The CDR3, as DNA: TGTGCCAGTAGTCCCCTAAAGGGACAGGGGTACAATGAGCAGTTCTTC. Protein sequence: CASSPLKGQGYNEQFF.

The chain uses TRBV3-1 and TRBJ1-1; no clear D. V was clipped by 5 bases and J by 5 bases, with 15 bases between them. The CDR3 runs to 14 residues. Germline loops: CDR1 LGHDT, CDR2 YNNKEL (reference sequence). CDR3 sequence reads: CASSTTPRGTEAFF. CDR3 in DNA: TGTGCCAGCAGCACAACGCCCCGTGGGACTGAAGCTTTCTTT.